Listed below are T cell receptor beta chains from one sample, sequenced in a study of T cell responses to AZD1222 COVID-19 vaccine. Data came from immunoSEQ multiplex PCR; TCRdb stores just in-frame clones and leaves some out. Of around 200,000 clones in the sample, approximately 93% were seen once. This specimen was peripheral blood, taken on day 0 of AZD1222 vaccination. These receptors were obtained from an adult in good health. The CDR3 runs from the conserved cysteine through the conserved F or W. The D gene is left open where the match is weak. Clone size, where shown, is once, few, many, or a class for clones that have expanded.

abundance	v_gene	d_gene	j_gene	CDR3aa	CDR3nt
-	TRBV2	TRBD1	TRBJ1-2	CASSRRTGGSNGYTF	TGTGCCAGCAGTAGGAGGACAGGGGGGAGCAATGGCTACACCTTC
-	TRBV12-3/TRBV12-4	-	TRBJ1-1	CASGRTEAFF	TGTGCCAGCGGGAGGACTGAAGCTTTCTTT
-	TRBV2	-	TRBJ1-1	CASSEGGTEAFF	TGTGCCAGCAGTGAGGGGGGCACTGAAGCTTTCTTT
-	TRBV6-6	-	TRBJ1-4	CATLGWRDEKLFF	TGTGCGACCTTAGGGTGGCGCGATGAAAAACTGTTTTTT
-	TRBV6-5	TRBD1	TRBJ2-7	CASKSGTGSTYEQYF	TGTGCCAGCAAATCCGGGACAGGTTCTACCTACGAGCAGTACTTC
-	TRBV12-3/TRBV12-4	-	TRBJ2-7	CASSLLASYEQYF	TGTGCCAGCAGTTTGCTGGCCTCCTACGAGCAGTACTTC
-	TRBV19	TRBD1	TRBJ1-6	CASSGWDRNSPLHF	TGTGCCAGTAGTGGGTGGGACAGAAATTCACCCCTCCACTTT
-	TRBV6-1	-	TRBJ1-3	CASSEDILSVGWGPGNTIYF	TGTGCCAGCAGTGAAGATATTCTCTCAGTGGGGTGGGGGCCTGGAAACACCATATATTTT
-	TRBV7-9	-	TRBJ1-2	CASSPWGRGKKVEGYTF	TGTGCCAGCAGCCCATGGGGCAGGGGTAAAAAGGTTGAAGGCTACACCTTC
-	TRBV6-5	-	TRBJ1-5	CASSLTGPHQPQHF	TGTGCCAGCAGCCTCACAGGGCCCCATCAGCCCCAGCATTTT
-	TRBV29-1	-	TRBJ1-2	CSVRAGSGGYTF	TGCAGCGTGCGTGCAGGATCCGGTGGCTACACCTTC
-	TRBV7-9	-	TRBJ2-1	CASSLVGERNNEQFF	TGTGCCAGCAGCTTAGTGGGAGAGCGAAACAATGAGCAGTTCTTC
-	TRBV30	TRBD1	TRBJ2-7	CAWSVTPGQGGHYEQYF	TGTGCCTGGAGTGTGACACCTGGACAGGGAGGCCACTACGAGCAGTACTTC
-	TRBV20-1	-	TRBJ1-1	CSARGNTEAFF	TGCAGTGCTAGGGGGAACACTGAAGCTTTCTTT
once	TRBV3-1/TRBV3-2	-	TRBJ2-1	CASSPRAGGRLTYNEQFF	TGTGCCAGCAGCCCTCGGGCAGGGGGGAGACTTACCTACAATGAGCAGTTCTTC
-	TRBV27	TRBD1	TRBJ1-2	CASSPVGTGGDYTF	TGTGCCAGCAGTCCGGTGGGGACAGGGGGCGACTACACCTTC
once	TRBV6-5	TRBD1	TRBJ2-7	CASSRTGVSYEQYF	TGTGCCAGCAGTAGGACAGGGGTGAGCTACGAGCAGTACTTC
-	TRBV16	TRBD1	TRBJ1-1	CASTTQGGTEAFF	TGTGCCAGCACTACACAGGGGGGGACTGAAGCTTTCTTT
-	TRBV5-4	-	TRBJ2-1	CASSLDSGPDNEQFF	TGTGCCAGCAGCTTGGATTCGGGACCCGACAATGAGCAGTTCTTC
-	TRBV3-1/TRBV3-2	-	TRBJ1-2	CASSQGSVGYGYTF	TGTGCCAGCAGCCAAGGTAGTGTCGGCTATGGCTACACCTTC
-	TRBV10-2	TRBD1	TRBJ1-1	CASSEWSAGRTGAAFF	TGCGCCAGCAGTGAGTGGTCCGCTGGAAGGACAGGGGCGGCTTTCTTT
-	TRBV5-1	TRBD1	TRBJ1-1	CASSLYFPRQGATEAFF	TGCGCCAGCAGCTTGTATTTCCCAAGACAGGGGGCCACTGAAGCTTTCTTT
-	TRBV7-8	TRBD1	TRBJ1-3	CASTLAQTGAGNTIYF	TGTGCCAGCACCCTCGCTCAGACAGGGGCTGGAAACACCATATATTTT
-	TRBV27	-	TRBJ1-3	CASGDRGNTIYF	TGTGCCAGCGGTGACAGAGGGAACACCATATATTTT
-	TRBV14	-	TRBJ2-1	CASSQVSGWRDEQFF	TGTGCCAGCAGCCAAGTAAGCGGGTGGCGTGATGAGCAGTTCTTC
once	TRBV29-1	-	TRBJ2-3	CSVVGGIRDTQYF	TGCAGCGTTGTTGGCGGTATTCGTGATACGCAGTATTTT
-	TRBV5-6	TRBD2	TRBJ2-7	CASSRGTSGSYEQYF	TGTGCCAGCAGCCGAGGGACTAGCGGGTCCTACGAGCAGTACTTC
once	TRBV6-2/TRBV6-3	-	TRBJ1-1	CASSYSLTEAFF	TGTGCCAGCAGTTACAGTTTGACTGAAGCTTTCTTT
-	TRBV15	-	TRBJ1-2	CAISEIGRSYGYTF	TGTGCCATCTCAGAGATCGGCCGAAGTTATGGCTACACCTTC
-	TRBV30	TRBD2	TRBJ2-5	CAWSVLAGGEQETQYF	TGTGCCTGGAGCGTTCTAGCGGGAGGAGAACAAGAGACCCAGTACTTC
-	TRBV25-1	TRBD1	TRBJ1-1	CASSEPGQLNTEAFF	TGTGCCAGCAGTGAACCGGGACAGTTGAACACTGAAGCTTTCTTT
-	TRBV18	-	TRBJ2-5	CASSPRDIQETQYF	TGTGCCAGCTCACCACGGGACATCCAAGAGACCCAGTACTTC
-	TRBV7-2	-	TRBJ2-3	CASSLGLAPDTQYF	TGTGCCAGCAGCTTAGGGCTAGCCCCAGATACGCAGTATTTT
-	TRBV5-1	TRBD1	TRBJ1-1	CASSPGTGKDTEAFF	TGCGCCAGCAGCCCCGGGACAGGGAAGGACACTGAAGCTTTCTTT
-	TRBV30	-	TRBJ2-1	CAWSVGGTAYNEQFF	TGTGCCTGGAGTGTAGGCGGGACCGCCTACAATGAGCAGTTCTTC
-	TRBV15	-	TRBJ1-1	CATSRAGSTGAEAFF	TGTGCCACCAGCAGAGCGGGCAGTACGGGGGCTGAAGCTTTCTTT
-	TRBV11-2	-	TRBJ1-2	CASSSGQGRGYTF	TGTGCCAGCAGCTCGGGCCAGGGCAGGGGCTACACCTTC
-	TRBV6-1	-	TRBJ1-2	CASSDTPSPRASVGYTF	TGTGCCAGCAGTGATACTCCATCCCCCAGGGCGTCCGTGGGCTACACCTTC
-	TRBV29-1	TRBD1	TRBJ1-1	CSVADRVRGTEAFF	TGCAGCGTCGCAGACAGGGTGCGAGGGACTGAAGCTTTCTTT
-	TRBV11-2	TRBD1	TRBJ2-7	CASSLDHGTGSYEQYF	TGTGCCAGCAGCTTAGACCACGGGACAGGGTCCTACGAGCAGTACTTC
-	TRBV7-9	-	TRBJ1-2	CASSYTGLGGYTF	TGTGCCAGCAGCTACACAGGGTTAGGTGGCTACACCTTC
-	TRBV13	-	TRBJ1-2	CASSLGQGLGGYTF	TGTGCCAGCAGCTTAGGCCAAGGGCTAGGTGGCTACACCTTC
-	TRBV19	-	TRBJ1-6	CASRFENVDSPLHF	TGTGCCAGTAGATTTGAGAATGTCGATTCACCCCTCCACTTT
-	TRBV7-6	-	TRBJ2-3	CASSLGPGPSTDTQYF	TGTGCCAGCAGCCTCGGACCGGGACCCAGCACAGATACGCAGTATTTT
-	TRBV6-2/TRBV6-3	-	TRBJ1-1	CASSLTDGTTEAFF	TGTGCCAGCAGCCTTACGGACGGCACCACTGAAGCTTTCTTT
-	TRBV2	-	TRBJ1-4	CASSGFDEKLFF	TGTGCCAGCAGTGGTTTCGATGAAAAACTGTTTTTT
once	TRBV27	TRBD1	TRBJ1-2	CASRKGGRGSGGYGYTF	TGTGCCAGCAGAAAAGGGGGCAGGGGTAGTGGTGGCTATGGCTACACCTTC
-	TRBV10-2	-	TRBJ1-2	CASGFVGDYGYTF	TGCGCCAGCGGATTCGTGGGGGACTATGGCTACACCTTC
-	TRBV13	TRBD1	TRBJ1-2	CASKRGQGLYGYTF	TGTGCCAGCAAGAGGGGGCAGGGACTCTATGGCTACACCTTC
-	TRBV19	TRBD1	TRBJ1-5	CASSRDRGKGNQPQHF	TGTGCCAGTAGTAGAGACAGGGGAAAAGGCAATCAGCCCCAGCATTTT
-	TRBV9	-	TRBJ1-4	CASSETSSGGKLFF	TGTGCCAGCAGCGAGACTTCTTCAGGTGGAAAACTGTTTTTT